The 29 T cell receptor beta chains in this list originate from one sample, sequenced in a study of cytomegalovirus exposure and HLA in healthy donors. Using immunoSEQ multiplex PCR, the repertoire was profiled, and TCRdb retains in-frame clones only, with some absent. The table records 57,000 or so clones, 95% to 96% of them present only once. The specimen sequenced was PBMCs. Receptors were obtained from a man in his late teens or twenties in good health and CMV-seronegative.

V usage is TRBV6-4 and J usage is TRBJ2-2; tentatively, D is TRBD1 or TRBD2 (7 bases each). Deletions cut 6 bases from V and 5 bases from J, with 16 bases between. Germline CDR1 reads MRHNA; CDR2 reads SNTAGT. The CDR3 spans 15 residues. CDR3: CASSDRVGGTGELFF. CDR3 DNA sequence: TGTGCCAGCAGCGACAGGGTCGGGGGGACCGGGGAGCTGTTTTTT.

The rearrangement links TRBV15 to TRBJ2-3; the match to TRBD2 covers 14 bases. The CDR3 has 20 amino acids. The trim removed 3 bases at V and 3 bases at J, leaving 14 bases unmatched. Per germline, CDR1 LNHNV and CDR2 YYDKDF (reference sequence). For the CDR3, the DNA is TGTGCCACCAGCAGCACCCTCCTTGGGACTAGCGGGAGAGAAACAGATACGCAGTATTTT. Translating it yields CATSSTLLGTSGRETDTQYF.

V usage is TRBV30 and J usage is TRBJ2-1, with 7 bases identical to TRBD2. Per the germline V gene, CDR1 is GTSNPN and CDR2 is SVGIG (reference sequence). V was pared by 3 bases and J by 4 bases, with 9 bases of the junction left unmatched. The CDR3 length is 15 residues. CDR3 DNA: TGTGCCTGGAGGGGGGGGACTGTCTATTACAATGAGCAGTTCTTC. This encodes CAWRGGTVYYNEQFF.

CDR3 region: CSVLHPSGSSYEQYF. The CDR3 DNA reads as TGCAGCGTTCTCCACCCTAGCGGGAGCTCCTACGAGCAGTACTTC. The genes are TRBV29-1 and TRBJ2-7, with 10 bases aligning to TRBD2. The CDR3 runs 15 residues. CDR1 is SQVTM and CDR2 is ANQGSEA in the germline V gene. V shed 5 bases, J shed 0 bases, and the junction held 7 bases outside the gene matches.

The CDR3 DNA reads as TGTGCCAGCAGTCCCCTCGCGGGAGGGAGCGGGAGTAACGAGCAGTACTTC. It is translated as CASSPLAGGSGSNEQYF. The gene calls are TRBV28 and TRBJ2-7, with 9 bases aligning to TRBD2. The CDR3 sequence is 17 residues long. The germline V gene encodes CDR1 MDHEN and CDR2 SYDVKM. The V segment lost 5 bases and the J segment 5 bases; nucleotides outside the gene matches: 16.

The genes are TRBV9 and TRBJ2-3; 7 nucleotides line up with TRBD1. This CDR3 has 18 amino acids. Germline trimming cut 4 bases from V and 1 base from J; bases unmatched to any gene: 15. Germline V gives CDR1 SGDLS, CDR2 YYNGEE. As DNA, the CDR3 is TGTGCCAGCAGCACTCAGACCAAAGGACAGGCCCGCACAGATACGCAGTATTTT. Translation: CASSTQTKGQARTDTQYF.

This sequence joins TRBV19 and TRBJ2-7, with TRBD1 identical over 7 bases. This CDR3 is built from 15 residues. Looked up from germline, CDR1 is LNHDA and CDR2 is SQIVND (reference sequence). Trimming removed 1 base from V and 1 base from J; junction bases left unmatched: 4. The CDR3 coding sequence is TGTGCCAGTAGTATAGCGGAGACAGGGTCCTACGAGCAGTACTTC. This sequence encodes CASSIAETGSYEQYF.

The genes are TRBV28 and TRBJ2-1, with 13 bases aligning to TRBD2. The CDR3 loop spans 18 amino acids. Trimming cost V 2 bases and J 8 bases; bases outside gene matches: 12. CDR1 and CDR2 (germline): MDHEN, SYDVKM. The CDR3 here is CASSLLPWTSGSRDEQFF. The CDR3 nucleotides are TGTGCCAGCAGTTTACTACCATGGACTAGCGGGAGTAGGGATGAGCAGTTCTTC.

V usage is TRBV4-1 and J usage is TRBJ2-3, with TRBD1 matching 7 bases. The CDR3 is made up of 16 amino acids. Germline V lookup: CDR1 MGHRA, CDR2 YSYEKL. V shed 4 bases and J 0 bases; nucleotides not matched to a gene: 7. CDR3 residues: CASSRPTGASTDTQYF. CDR3 in DNA: TGCGCCAGCAGCCGCCCAACAGGGGCCAGCACAGATACGCAGTATTTT.

This chain joins TRBV9 and TRBJ2-1; 8 bases agree with TRBD2. The CDR3 runs to 16 residues. The junction had 10 bases not matched to a gene; V was cut back by 5 bases and J by 3 bases. Germline assignment: CDR1 SGDLS and CDR2 YYNGEE. CDR3 coding DNA: TGTGCCAGCAGTAATGTGGCGGGAGGACTCTACAATGAGCAGTTCTTC. It encodes CASSNVAGGLYNEQFF.

The CDR3 region has the DNA TGCGCCAGCAGTCGGACAGGGAGCTACGAGCAGTACTTC. The encoded protein is CASSRTGSYEQYF. The V gene is TRBV10-1, the J gene TRBJ2-7; 8 positions agree with TRBD1. CDR3 length: 13 residues. Germline trimming cut 5 bases from V and 3 bases from J; bases unmatched to any gene: 3. Germline V gene sequence: CDR1 WNHNN, CDR2 SYGVQD (reference sequence).

The chain uses TRBV7-9 and TRBJ2-5, with 8 bases identical to TRBD2. The CDR3 sequence is 15 residues long. CDR1 and CDR2 from the germline V gene are SEHNR and FQNEAQ (reference sequence). The V gene end was trimmed by 4 bases and the J gene end by 5 bases; junction bases not matched to a gene: 9. DNA of the CDR3: TGTGCCAGCAGCTACAACGGGGGGGTCAGGGAGACCCAGTACTTC. It is translated as CASSYNGGVRETQYF. The variable domain in full, completed from reference TRBV7-9 and TRBJ2-5, reads DTGVSQNPRHKITKRGQNVTFRCDPISEHNRLYWYRQTLGQGPEFLTYFQNEAQLEKSRLLSDRFSAERPKGSFSTLEIQRTEQGDSAMYLCASSYNGGVRETQYFGPGTRLLVL.

The chain uses TRBV6-6 and TRBJ1-2; D gene unclear. The CDR3 is 12 amino acids. Trimming left V 3 bases short and J 8 bases short, with 10 bases between. CDR1 is MNHNY, CDR2 SVGAGI, per germline (reference sequence). The CDR3 region has the DNA TGTGCCAGCAGTTATCTGAACGAGGGCTACACCTTC. This encodes CASSYLNEGYTF.

The CDR3 DNA follows: TGTGCCAGCAGTTTTGGGACAGAAAACACCGGGGAGCTGTTTTTT. Its protein product is CASSFGTENTGELFF. The chain uses TRBV27 and TRBJ2-2, with 7 bases matching TRBD1. The germline V gene has CDR1 MNHEY and CDR2 SMNVEV (reference sequence). The CDR3 covers 15 residues. V lost 3 bases and J lost 2; bases outside the gene matches: 3.

The V gene is TRBV27, the J gene TRBJ2-2; no definite D call. V lost 5 bases and J lost 4, with 11 bases in between. Germline values: CDR1 MNHEY, CDR2 SMNVEV (reference sequence). CDR3 length: 14 residues. The CDR3 coding sequence is TGTGCCAGCAGTCCCCCGAGGCCCACCGGGGAGCTGTTTTTT. Its protein product is CASSPPRPTGELFF.

This chain uses TRBV28 with TRBJ2-1; D gene ambiguous. V was trimmed by 7 bases and J by 0 bases, leaving 16 bases between them. The CDR3 contains 16 residues. CDR1 is MDHEN and CDR2 is SYDVKM in the germline V gene. For the CDR3, the DNA is TGTGCCAGCAACCCCACTCGAGATAGCTCCTACAATGAGCAGTTCTTC. This sequence encodes CASNPTRDSSYNEQFF.

In this sample, this clone turned up once. For the CDR3, the DNA is TGCGCCAGCAGCCAACCCCTTAAGAACTTTCACAATGAGCAGTTCTTC. This encodes CASSQPLKNFHNEQFF. This chain connects TRBV4-1 to TRBJ2-1; the D is unclear. Trimming left V 2 bases short and J 5 bases short, with 16 bases between. Germline lookup yields CDR1 MGHRA and CDR2 YSYEKL. This CDR3 has 16 amino acids.

The chain uses TRBV14 and TRBJ2-3; 12 nucleotides match TRBD2. Germline CDR1 and CDR2: SGHDN and FVKESK. The V gene end was trimmed by 1 base and the J gene end by 7 bases; junction bases not matched to a gene: 0. This CDR3 is built from 14 residues. CDR3 region: CASSQGTSGNTQYF. The CDR3 DNA follows: TGTGCCAGCAGCCAAGGGACTAGCGGGAATACGCAGTATTTT.

This rearrangement joins TRBV7-9 to TRBJ2-7, with 8 bases identical to TRBD2. This CDR3 region has 16 residues. CDR1 and CDR2 (germline): SEHNR, FQNEAQ (reference sequence). With 5 bases clipped from V and 4 bases from J, the junction kept 13 bases outside the gene matches. In DNA form, the CDR3 reads TGTGCCAGCAGCACCACTTTAGTCGGGGGGGTATACGAGCAGTACTTC. Protein: CASSTTLVGGVYEQYF.

The rearrangement links TRBV5-1 to TRBJ2-3; 13 bases fit TRBD2. V gave up 4 bases and J gave up 4 bases; unmatched junction bases: 12. Germline CDR1 SGHRS, CDR2 YFSETQ. The CDR3 spans 18 residues. The chain's CDR3 is CASSPPGLAGSDSDTQYF. Written as DNA, the CDR3 is TGCGCCAGCAGCCCACCGGGACTAGCGGGATCGGATTCAGATACGCAGTATTTT.

The chain is built from TRBV7-9 and TRBJ2-2; TRBD1 matches 7 bases. CDR1 and CDR2 from the germline V gene are SEHNR and FQNEAQ (reference sequence). V lost 4 bases and J lost 8; bases outside the gene matches: 7. The CDR3 covers 14 residues. Here the CDR3 DNA reads TGTGCCAGCAGCTCCAGGACAGGCATAGGGGAGCTGTTTTTT. Protein product: CASSSRTGIGELFF.

V is TRBV7-9 and J is TRBJ2-1; a weak D match, TRBD2 (5 bases). CDR3 length: 12 amino acids. Deletions cut 5 bases from V and 8 bases from J, with 10 bases between. Looked up from germline, CDR1 is SEHNR and CDR2 is FQNEAQ (reference sequence). CDR3 protein: CASSLRRDEQFF. CDR3 nucleotide sequence: TGTGCCAGCAGCCTCAGGCGGGATGAGCAGTTCTTC.

The V and J genes are TRBV27 and TRBJ2-3; the D gene is possibly TRBD2 (6 bases). Per germline, CDR1 MNHEY and CDR2 SMNVEV (reference sequence). V gave up 6 bases and J gave up 5 bases, with 12 bases separating them. There are 13 residues in the CDR3. The CDR3 nucleotides are TGTGCCAGCAGAAACCTGGGACTAGATACGCAGTATTTT. Amino acids: CASRNLGLDTQYF.

This clone was recorded only once. J is TRBJ2-7 and V is TRBV7-4, with TRBD2 as a possible D gene (6 bases). Germline-derived CDR1 and CDR2 are SGHVT and SQSDAQ. Trimming cost V 6 bases and J 4 bases, with 16 bases left between them. The CDR3 consists of 14 residues. The CDR3 protein is CASRWGDSTYEQYF. CDR3 nucleotides: TGTGCCAGCAGGTGGGGGGACTCCACATACGAGCAGTACTTC.

This clone was counted once. The J gene is TRBJ2-7, the V gene TRBV27; 8 positions agree with TRBD1. The trim removed 3 bases at V and 4 bases at J, leaving 11 bases unmatched. Looked up from germline, CDR1 is MNHEY and CDR2 is SMNVEV (reference sequence). The CDR3 contains 16 residues. The CDR3 sequence: CASSFALPGTGYEQYF. The DNA of the CDR3 is TGTGCCAGCAGTTTTGCCCTACCCGGGACAGGATACGAGCAGTACTTC.

The chain couples TRBV7-8 to TRBJ1-4; D is unclear. The V and J ends lost 1 base and 0 bases respectively, with 12 bases between them. CDR1 and CDR2 (germline): SGHVS, FQNEAQ. The CDR3 loop spans 17 amino acids. CDR3 coding DNA: TGTGCCAGCAGCTTAGGGCCGATTGAAACAACTAATGAAAAACTGTTTTTT. Protein sequence: CASSLGPIETTNEKLFF. Filled out from reference TRBV7-8 and TRBJ1-4, the complete variable domain reads GAGVSQSPRYKVAKRGQDVALRCDPISGHVSLFWYQQALGQGPEFLTYFQNEAQLDKSGLPSDRFFAERPEGSVSTLKIQRTQQEDSAVYLCASSLGPIETTNEKLFFGSGTQLSVL.

The chain has TRBV6-6 and TRBJ2-1; tentatively, D is TRBD1 (5 bases). The CDR3 length is 15 residues. The V gene lost 6 bases and the J gene lost 2 bases, with 14 bases spanning the gap. Germline V lookup: CDR1 MNHNY, CDR2 SVGAGI (reference sequence). CDR3 amino acids: CASSRQPAAYNEQFF. DNA of the CDR3: TGTGCCAGCAGCCGACAGCCCGCGGCCTACAATGAGCAGTTCTTC.

This clone was seen a single time. The chain recombines TRBV6-6 with TRBJ2-3; D may be TRBD2 (5 bases). Germline CDR1 is MNHNY and CDR2 is SVGAGI (reference sequence). The length of the CDR3 is 14 residues. Trimming removed 4 bases at V and 3 bases at J, with 11 bases between. CDR3 DNA sequence: TGTGCCAGCAGTTTAGGAGGACGGACAGATACGCAGTATTTT. The encoded protein is CASSLGGRTDTQYF.

This clone was recorded once. The CDR3: CASSPAGPKYSYEQYF. The CDR3 coding sequence is TGTGCCAGCAGCCCCGCGGGGCCGAAATACTCCTACGAGCAGTACTTC. This sequence joins TRBV9 and TRBJ2-7, with TRBD2 as a possible D gene (6 bases). CDR3 length: 16 amino acids. Trimming pared 4 bases from V and 0 bases from J, leaving 17 bases between. Per germline, CDR1 SGDLS and CDR2 YYNGEE.